This T cell receptor beta chain derives from a study of blood T cell repertoires in COVID-19. Study-level background: Samples taken during acute and convalescent COVID-19 were collected in the United States, Italy and Spain. From T cells, B-cell-depleted T cells, or PBMCs came the material, which was cDNA or gDNA.

V gave up 6 bases and J gave up 4 bases; unmatched junction bases: 8. CDR1 is SNHLY and CDR2 is FYNNEI in the germline V gene. The CDR3 totals 14 residues. Authors' analysis steps: Estimates of nucleated cell counts were drawn from the amplification of reference gene primers. Using immunoSEQ multiplex PCR, the repertoire was profiled, and TCRdb retains in-frame clones only, with some absent. That table furnishes V, J and clone size, whereas the DNA furnished D and trimming. Of tens of thousands of clones in the sample, approximately 88% are singletons; the top ten hold roughly 3.7%. Sample: peripheral blood. This receptor was identified in a human donor in a cohort sampled during active COVID-19. This sequence joins TRBV2 and TRBJ1-2; TRBD1 aligns across 7 bases. The CDR3 spells CASSAGTAIYGYTF. In nucleotides, the CDR3 is TGTGCCAGCAGCGCCGGGACAGCAATCTATGGCTACACCTTC.